The 18 T cell receptor beta chains below were found in one sample sequenced in a study of blood T cell repertoires in COVID-19. Assay used: immunoSEQ multiplex PCR; TCRdb lists only in-frame clones, some missing. Of fewer than 60,000 clones listed, roughly 78% are singletons. The sequencing sample was made of peripheral blood. These receptors were collected from a man between 65 and 85 years old with acute or convalescent COVID-19.

V and J are TRBV5-1 and TRBJ1-4, with a tentative D call TRBD1 (6 bases). Trimming left V 0 bases short and J 8 bases short, with 11 bases between. The length of the CDR3 is 14 residues. In germline, CDR1 is SGHRS, CDR2 YFSETQ. The DNA of the CDR3 is TGCGCCAGCAGCTTGGATCCGGGGGGCGAAAAACTGTTTTTT. Its protein product is CASSLDPGGEKLFF. Filled out from reference TRBV5-1 and TRBJ1-4, the complete variable domain reads KAGVTQTPRYLIKTRGQQVTLSCSPISGHRSVSWYQQTPGQGLQFLFEYFSETQRNKGNFPGRFSGRQFSNSRSEMNVSTLELGDSALYLCASSLDPGGEKLFFGSGTQLSVL.

This chain joins TRBV9 and TRBJ2-1; 10 bases are shared with TRBD2. Unmatched junction bases numbered 10, after V lost 3 bases and J lost 7 bases. Germline lookup yields CDR1 SGDLS and CDR2 YYNGEE. The CDR3 length is 16 residues. CDR3 nucleotides: TGTGCCAGCAGCGGACACCACAAAGCGGGGGGGAATGAGCAGTTCTTC. Translated: CASSGHHKAGGNEQFF. The full variable domain, in which reference TRBV9 and TRBJ2-1 provide the parts outside the CDR3, is DSGVTQTPKHLITATGQRVTLRCSPRSGDLSVYWYQQSLDQGLQFLIQYYNGEERAKGNILERFSAQQFPDLHSELNLSSLELGDSALYFCASSGHHKAGGNEQFFGPGTRLTVL.

The chain employs TRBV4-3 and TRBJ2-3; 7 bases line up with TRBD1. Germline lookup yields CDR1 LGHNA and CDR2 YSLEER. This CDR3 spans 17 amino acids. Trimming removed 0 bases from V and 4 bases from J; junction bases left unmatched: 10. The CDR3 reads CASSQDAGRGWSDTQYF. CDR3 DNA sequence: TGCGCCAGCAGCCAAGACGCGGGCAGGGGGTGGTCAGATACGCAGTATTTT.

In its sample, this clone was seen a few times. The rearrangement uses TRBV7-2 and TRBJ1-4; tentative D call: TRBD1 (5 bases). Trimming took 1 base from V and 5 from J, leaving 11 bases between them. The CDR3 sequence is 15 residues long. The germline V gene encodes CDR1 SGHTA and CDR2 FQGNSA. CDR3 protein: CASSLGGDENEKLFF. CDR3 bases: TGTGCCAGCAGCTTAGGGGGGGATGAGAATGAAAAACTGTTTTTT.

This clone was seen only a few times. The chain couples TRBV6-1 to TRBJ1-1; the match to TRBD1 covers 8 bases. Germline lookup yields CDR1 MNHNS and CDR2 SASEGT. The CDR3 contains 16 residues. V trimming: 1 base; J trimming: 5 bases; junction bases outside the gene matches: 9. CDR3 sequence: CASSEGRRQGRTEAFF. The CDR3 coding sequence is TGTGCCAGCAGTGAAGGAAGGAGACAGGGGCGTACTGAAGCTTTCTTT.

The chain is built from TRBV2 and TRBJ1-3; 9 nucleotides align to TRBD1. Per the germline V gene, CDR1 is SNHLY and CDR2 is FYNNEI. The trim removed 5 bases at V and 2 bases at J, leaving 4 bases unmatched. CDR3 length: 15 amino acids. The CDR3 DNA sequence: TGTGCCAGCAGTCCACAGGGGGCCCCTGGAAACACCATATATTTT. This codes for CASSPQGAPGNTIYF.

The V and J genes are TRBV28 and TRBJ2-7; maybe TRBD2 (6 bases). The ends were cut back, 8 bases at V and 0 bases at J, with 17 bases in the middle. Germline-derived CDR1 and CDR2 are MDHEN and SYDVKM. This CDR3 has 15 amino acids. The CDR3 DNA is TGTGCCAGCTACTCTGGGGGGACGGCCTCCTACGAGCAGTACTTC. Amino acids: CASYSGGTASYEQYF.

DNA of the CDR3: TGCAGTGCCCAAACTAGCGGGAGCCAGTTCTTC. This translates into CSAQTSGSQFF. The rearrangement uses TRBV20-1 and TRBJ2-1; TRBD2 agrees at 11 bases. The CDR3 contains 11 residues. The germline CDR1 and CDR2 sequences are DFQATT and SNEGSKA (reference sequence). The ends lost 6 bases at V and 13 bases at J; junction bases unmatched: 5.

V and J are TRBV4-1 and TRBJ2-4; TRBD2 might be the D (6 bases). Trimming shortened V by 4 bases and J by 8 bases, and 15 bases separated the two germline ends. CDR3 length: 14 residues. Germline V gene sequence: CDR1 MGHRA, CDR2 YSYEKL. The CDR3 region has the DNA TGCGCCAGCAGCCTGGGGTCCGGGGGTGACATTCAGTACTTC. Encoded protein: CASSLGSGGDIQYF.

The chain employs TRBV18 and TRBJ2-1, with TRBD2 matching 14 bases. Germline-derived CDR1 and CDR2 are KGHSH and LQKENI. The CDR3 spans 16 residues. After removal of 2 bases from V and 8 bases from J, the junction contained 5 bases not matched to a gene. The CDR3 protein is CASSPLGLAGGDEQFF. The CDR3 DNA is TGTGCCAGCTCACCATTAGGACTAGCGGGAGGAGATGAGCAGTTCTTC.

This CDR3 reads CSVRKREEAVGEQFF. The DNA of the CDR3 is TGCAGCGTCCGAAAGCGGGAGGAGGCGGTGGGGGAGCAGTTCTTC. The chain couples TRBV29-1 to TRBJ2-1; 9 bases fit TRBD2. V lost 6 bases to trimming and J lost 10 bases; unmatched junction nucleotides: 16. Germline V lookup: CDR1 SQVTM, CDR2 ANQGSEA. The CDR3 covers 15 residues.

This CDR3 is CASSQSEGAHEQYF. In nucleotides, the CDR3 is TGCGCCAGCAGTCAATCGGAGGGGGCTCACGAGCAGTACTTC. This chain uses TRBV23-1 with TRBJ2-7, with D perhaps TRBD1 (7 bases). TRBV23-1 is identified as an open reading frame with a role that is uncertain. CDR3 length equals 14 residues. V shed 0 bases and J shed 5 bases, with 11 bases lying between them.

V usage is TRBV23-1 and J usage is TRBJ2-1, with 7 bases fitting TRBD2. Being an ORF, TRBV23-1 has a function that is uncertain. Unmatched junction bases numbered 6, after V lost 0 bases and J lost 4 bases. The CDR3 is made up of 16 amino acids. The DNA for the CDR3 is TGCGCCAGCAGTCAATCAACGGGGGAGGGATACAATGAGCAGTTCTTC. Its translation is CASSQSTGEGYNEQFF.

This chain's CDR3 is CASSPWTGTNEKLFF. The CDR3 DNA reads TGTGCCAGCAGCCCTTGGACAGGAACTAATGAAAAACTGTTTTTT. The gene calls are TRBV2 and TRBJ1-4; 7 bases fit TRBD1. Germline loops: CDR1 SNHLY, CDR2 FYNNEI. This CDR3 has 15 amino acids. V shed 6 bases and J 1 base; nucleotides not matched to a gene: 5.

The chain joins TRBV15 to TRBJ2-5, with 8 bases matching TRBD2. The junction had 4 bases not matched to a gene; V was cut back by 3 bases and J by 4 bases. Germline loops: CDR1 LNHNV, CDR2 YYDKDF (reference sequence). There are 14 residues in the CDR3. CDR3 nucleotide sequence: TGTGCCACCAGCAGGGCCAGCGGGGGAGAGACCCAGTACTTC. This codes for CATSRASGGETQYF.

V is TRBV27 and J is TRBJ1-2; 7 bases line up with TRBD1. Trimming at V came to 5 bases and at J to 9 bases, leaving 9 bases not matched to a gene. This CDR3 contains 13 residues. The germline V gene has CDR1 MNHEY and CDR2 SMNVEV (reference sequence). Here the CDR3 reads CASSTFPGQSYTF. The CDR3 nucleotides read TGTGCCAGCAGTACCTTCCCGGGACAGAGCTACACCTTC.

The rearrangement links TRBV4-2 to TRBJ2-1; the match to TRBD2 covers 8 bases. The V and J ends lost 0 bases and 7 bases, in that order; junction bases with no gene match: 5. There are 15 residues in the CDR3. Germline V gene lookup returns CDR1 LGHNA and CDR2 YNFKEQ. CDR3 in amino acids: CASSQDPGTRNEQFF. The CDR3 nucleotides read TGTGCCAGCAGCCAAGATCCTGGGACTAGGAATGAGCAGTTCTTC.

This clone has more than one count but fewer than ten. This chain joins TRBV6-2 or TRBV6-3 and TRBJ1-5; D is perhaps TRBD1 (6 bases). The germline V gene has CDR1 MNHEY and CDR2 SVGEGT. V was pared by 5 bases and J by 3 bases, with 8 bases between. This CDR3 has 13 amino acids. The CDR3 is CASSTGSNQPQHF. CDR3 sequence (DNA): TGTGCCAGCAGTACAGGGTCCAATCAGCCCCAGCATTTT.